This T cell receptor (beta chain) was observed in a study of response to subunit inactivated influenza vaccine. MiXCR, applied by TCRdb to the RT-PCR reads, yields one record per CDR3 protein. The profile shows about 540,000 distinct CDR3 sequences, less than 25% of them singletons. The data were also submitted as part of a second study, on T cells expressing NK-cell markers. This second study says: It was by 5'RACE template switching with UMIs that TCR beta cDNA was made. Sorted CD3+CD56+NKG2C+, CD3+CD56+NKG2C- and CD3+CD56-NKG2C+ T cells provided the TCR beta repertoires. Of eight sequenced donors, seven were HCMV-seropositive and one HCMV-seronegative. Each of roughly 6 donors carried dominant NKG2C+ clonotypes accounting for about 1.0-7.0% of CD8+ T cells. Expanded clones of NKG2C+ T cells had an unclear HCMV specificity.

The TCR comes from a man aged 50-59 years who received an inactivated influenza vaccine. The sequences come from CD4+ T cells sorted from PBMCs, collected roughly 12 days after vaccination.

The DNA for the CDR3 is TGTGCCAGCAGTTTAAGACGACAGGGGGCGGGTAGGGCTGAAGCTTTCTTT. Encoded protein: CASSLRRQGAGRAEAFF. V usage is TRBV27 and J usage is TRBJ1-1; 10 bases fit TRBD1. The CDR3 is 17 amino acids. Germline V gene lookup returns CDR1 MNHEY and CDR2 SMNVEV (reference sequence). J was trimmed by 6 bases and V by 2 bases; bases with no gene match: 12.